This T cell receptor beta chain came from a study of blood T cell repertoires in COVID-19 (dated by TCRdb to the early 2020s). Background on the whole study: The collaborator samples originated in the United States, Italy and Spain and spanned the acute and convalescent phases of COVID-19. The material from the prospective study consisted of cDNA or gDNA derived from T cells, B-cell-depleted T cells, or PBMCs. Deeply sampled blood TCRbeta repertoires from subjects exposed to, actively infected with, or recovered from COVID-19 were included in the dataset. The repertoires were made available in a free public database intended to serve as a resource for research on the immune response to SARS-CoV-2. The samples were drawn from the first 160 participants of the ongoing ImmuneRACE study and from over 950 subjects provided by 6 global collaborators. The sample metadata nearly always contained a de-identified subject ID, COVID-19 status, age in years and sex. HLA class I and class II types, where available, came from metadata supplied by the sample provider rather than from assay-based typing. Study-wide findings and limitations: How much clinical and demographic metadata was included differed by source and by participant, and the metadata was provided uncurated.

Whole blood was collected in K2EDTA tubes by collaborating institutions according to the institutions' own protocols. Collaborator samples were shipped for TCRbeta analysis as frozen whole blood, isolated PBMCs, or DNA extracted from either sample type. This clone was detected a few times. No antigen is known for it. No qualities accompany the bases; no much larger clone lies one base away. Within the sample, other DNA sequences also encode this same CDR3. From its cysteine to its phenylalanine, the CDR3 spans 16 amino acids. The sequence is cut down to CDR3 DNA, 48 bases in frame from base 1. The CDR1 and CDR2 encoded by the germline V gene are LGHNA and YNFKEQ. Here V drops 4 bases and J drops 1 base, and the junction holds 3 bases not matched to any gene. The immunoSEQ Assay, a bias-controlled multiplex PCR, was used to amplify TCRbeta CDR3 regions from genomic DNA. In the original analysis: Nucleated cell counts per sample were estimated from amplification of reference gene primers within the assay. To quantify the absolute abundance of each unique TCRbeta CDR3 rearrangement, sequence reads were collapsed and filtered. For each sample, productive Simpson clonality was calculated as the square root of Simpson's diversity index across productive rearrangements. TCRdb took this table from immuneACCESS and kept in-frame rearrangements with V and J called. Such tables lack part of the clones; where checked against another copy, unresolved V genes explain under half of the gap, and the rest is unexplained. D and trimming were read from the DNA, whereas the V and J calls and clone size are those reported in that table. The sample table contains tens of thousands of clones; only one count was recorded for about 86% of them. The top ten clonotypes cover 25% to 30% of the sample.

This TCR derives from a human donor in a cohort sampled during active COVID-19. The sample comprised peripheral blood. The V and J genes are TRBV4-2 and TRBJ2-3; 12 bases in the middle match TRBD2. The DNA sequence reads TGTGCCAGCAGCCCTCGGACTAGCGGGGGCACAGATACGCAGTATTTT. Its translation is CASSPRTSGGTDTQYF.